Presented here are 24 T cell receptor beta chains from one specimen sequenced in a study of blood T cells in healthy people across ages. Primed by a sample-barcoded 5' primer and a J-beta primer mix, a second PCR proceeded for about 6 to 11 cycles. From the 5' RACE reads, TCRdb called clonotypes with MiXCR, one entry per CDR3 protein. The sample contains roughly 1,700,000 distinct CDR3 sequences, over 25% of which appear only once. Sequencing was carried out using blood. These receptors all stem from a woman aged 25 to 39 in good health.

This clonotype has more than one count but fewer than ten. V and J are TRBV30 and TRBJ2-7; 8 bases agree with TRBD1. CDR3 length: 13 residues. Losses at the gene ends were 5 bases for V and 4 bases for J; bases not matched to a gene: 7. The V gene's germline CDR1 is GTSNPN and CDR2 SVGIG (reference sequence). This CDR3 is CAWEGQGGYEQYF. In DNA form, the CDR3 reads TGTGCCTGGGAAGGACAGGGTGGGTACGAGCAGTACTTC.

This clonotype was seen a few times. V and J are TRBV28 and TRBJ2-5, with D possibly called TRBD1 or TRBD2 (5 bases each). The CDR3 sequence is 15 residues long. Trimming pared 5 bases from V and 2 bases from J, leaving 15 bases between. CDR1 MDHEN and CDR2 SYDVKM come from the germline V gene. CDR3: CASSPSGTLQETQYF. CDR3 in DNA: TGTGCCAGCAGTCCCTCCGGGACGCTACAAGAGACCCAGTACTTC.

The rearrangement joins TRBV14 to TRBJ1-1; the D is unclear. V was clipped by 4 bases and J by 1 base, with 10 bases between them. Per the germline V gene, CDR1 is SGHDN and CDR2 is FVKESK. The CDR3 extends over 14 amino acids. This chain's CDR3 is CASSLHRKNTEAFF. The DNA for the CDR3 is TGTGCCAGCAGCCTGCACCGTAAGAACACTGAAGCTTTCTTT.

This clonotype was counted a few times. Relative to the germline gene, one junction end is altered; a read error may explain this. The chain is built from TRBV5-1 and TRBJ2-3; 10 positions match TRBD2. Germline V gene lookup returns CDR1 SGHRS and CDR2 YFSETQ. The CDR3 runs to 16 residues. CDR3 coding DNA: TGCGCCAGCAGCTTGGCCAGCGGGGGGGCCAAAGATAAGCAGTATTTT. Translated, it gives CASSLASGGAKDKQYF.

The chain employs TRBV6-2 or TRBV6-3 and TRBJ2-2, with D unresolved. This CDR3 spans 14 amino acids. Trimming cost V 7 bases and J 4 bases, with 13 bases left between them. The germline gives CDR1 MNHEY, CDR2 SVGEGT. The CDR3 DNA is TGTGCCAGCAAGTTTCGGGCCCTCACCGGGGAGCTGTTTTTT. Translated, it gives CASKFRALTGELFF.

The J gene is TRBJ2-2, the V gene TRBV9, with a weak D call TRBD1 (6 bases). This CDR3 region has 18 residues. The germline V gene encodes CDR1 SGDLS and CDR2 YYNGEE. V was cut by 0 bases and J by 0 bases, with 15 bases left in between. CDR3 DNA: TGTGCCAGCAGCGTAGGGACAGTAGTCTTCGCGAACACCGGGGAGCTGTTTTTT. It specifies CASSVGTVVFANTGELFF.

As to this clonotype: This may stem from a read error, because a much larger clone lies one nucleotide away. The chain uses TRBV10-3 and TRBJ2-3; the D call may be TRBD1 or TRBD2 (5 bases each). The V gene's germline CDR1 is ENHRY and CDR2 SYGVKD. The CDR3 totals 15 residues. The CDR3 DNA reads as TGTGTCATCAGGGACGGGGCTCCCATCACAGATACGCAGTATTTT. Its translation: CVIRDGAPITDTQYF.

This clonotype was detected ten times or more. V and J are TRBV20-1 and TRBJ2-3; 7 positions match TRBD1. Germline CDR1 is DFQATT and CDR2 is SNEGSKA (reference sequence). The CDR3 sequence is 13 residues long. V shed 7 bases, J shed 3 bases, and the junction held 7 bases outside the gene matches. CDR3: CSGGDSRTDTQYF. The CDR3 DNA reads as TGCAGTGGAGGGGACAGTCGAACAGATACGCAGTATTTT.

At least ten counts were recorded for this clonotype. The chain is built from TRBV27 and TRBJ2-7; no reliable D call. This CDR3 spans 12 amino acids. Germline V gives CDR1 MNHEY, CDR2 SMNVEV (reference sequence). Trimming took off 5 bases at V and 3 bases at J, with 8 bases between the two ends. CDR3 sequence reads: CASSKSGYEQYF. DNA of the CDR3: TGTGCCAGCAGTAAATCAGGCTACGAGCAGTACTTC.

The chain carries TRBV30 and TRBJ1-2, with D perhaps TRBD1 (5 bases). This CDR3 spans 14 amino acids. Deletions cut 3 bases from V and 6 bases from J, with 17 bases between. The germline V gene encodes CDR1 GTSNPN and CDR2 SVGIG (reference sequence). The CDR3 reads CAWSANAGRDGYTF. In nucleotides, the CDR3 is TGTGCCTGGAGCGCCAACGCGGGACGCGATGGCTACACCTTC.

This clonotype was seen at least ten times. The chain couples TRBV12-3 or TRBV12-4 to TRBJ2-4; D might be TRBD1 (7 bases). The CDR3 totals 15 residues. Trimming stripped 5 bases from V and 1 base from J, with 12 bases between. DNA for the CDR3: TGTGCCAGCAGTCTGACAGGGACTGCCAAAAACATTCAGTACTTC. This translates into CASSLTGTAKNIQYF.

This clonotype was seen a handful of times. V usage is TRBV12-3 or TRBV12-4 and J usage is TRBJ2-5, with no clear D. Between the trimmed V and J ends, which lost 3 bases and 5 bases, there was a span of 10 bases. The CDR3 has 13 residues. The CDR3 DNA is TGTGCCAGCAGTTTTTCGAGAGACGAGACCCAGTACTTC. It is translated as CASSFSRDETQYF.

The chain links TRBV4-1 to TRBJ2-1; the D gene could be TRBD1 or TRBD2 (5 bases each). The CDR3 totals 15 residues. Germline loops: CDR1 MGHRA, CDR2 YSYEKL. V was cut by 0 bases and J by 7 bases, with 13 bases left in between. The CDR3 nucleotides are TGCGCCAGCAGCCAAGATTGGCTCGGGGCGAATGAGCAGTTCTTC. Its translation: CASSQDWLGANEQFF.

This clonotype was counted between two and nine times. A read error may account for a junction end that differs from germline. The gene calls are TRBV5-1 and TRBJ2-1; TRBD2 matches 10 bases. The CDR3 has 14 residues. Germline V gene lookup returns CDR1 SGHRS and CDR2 YFSETQ. The CDR3 coding sequence is TGCGCCAGCGGCTTAGCGGGGGGTTACAATGAGCAGTTCTTC. This encodes CASGLAGGYNEQFF.

The V and J genes are TRBV2 and TRBJ2-5, with D tentatively TRBD1 or TRBD2 (5 bases each). This CDR3 comprises 13 residues. V was trimmed by 8 bases and J by 3 bases, leaving 13 bases between them. Looked up from germline, CDR1 is SNHLY and CDR2 is FYNNEI. CDR3 sequence reads: CASGVLGEETQYF. The CDR3 coding sequence is TGTGCCAGCGGAGTACTAGGGGAAGAGACCCAGTACTTC.

This clonotype came up a few times. The chain couples TRBV6-1 to TRBJ1-2; no firm D call. Germline V gene data show CDR1 as MNHNS and CDR2 as SASEGT. This CDR3 is 13 amino acids long. Trimming took 1 base from V and 4 from J, leaving 7 bases between them. The CDR3 loop is CASSEGGFYGYTF. In nucleotides, the CDR3 is TGTGCCAGCAGTGAAGGAGGATTCTATGGCTACACCTTC.

The chain is built from TRBV20-1 and TRBJ2-3; 7 bases line up with TRBD2. The CDR3 consists of 15 residues. The germline V gene encodes CDR1 DFQATT and CDR2 SNEGSKA (reference sequence). V dropped 5 bases and J dropped 4; count of bases not matched to a gene: 12. CDR3 sequence (DNA): TGCAGTGCTCCGGACCAGCGGGACTCTGCAGATACGCAGTATTTT. It translates to CSAPDQRDSADTQYF.

The V and J genes are TRBV4-1 and TRBJ2-4; 10 bases agree with TRBD2. Germline lookup yields CDR1 MGHRA and CDR2 YSYEKL. CDR3 size: 18 residues. Unmatched junction bases numbered 6, after V lost 1 base and J lost 0 bases. CDR3 coding DNA: TGCGCCAGCAGCCAAGTCGGAGCGGGGGGGTTAGCCAAAAACATTCAGTACTTC. It codes for CASSQVGAGGLAKNIQYF.

This clonotype was recorded a few times. The rearrangement joins TRBV20-1 to TRBJ1-4; D gene uncertain. The CDR3 is 16 residues long. With 2 bases removed from V and 1 base from J, the gap between germline ends came to 14 bases. Per germline, CDR1 DFQATT and CDR2 SNEGSKA (reference sequence). CDR3 sequence reads: CSARSGGSGTNEKLFF. As DNA, the CDR3 is TGCAGTGCTAGATCGGGCGGGTCGGGAACTAATGAAAAACTGTTTTTT.

Details on this clonotype: Being one base from a much bigger clone, this may be a read error. The J gene is TRBJ1-2, the V gene TRBV24-1; 7 bases fit TRBD1. CDR1 KGHDR and CDR2 SFDVKD come from the germline V gene. The CDR3 has 14 amino acids. CDR3 DNA: TGTGCCACCAGTGATTCGGACAGGATGGAGGGCTGCACCTTC. Protein product: CATSDSDRMEGCTF.

This clonotype occurred many times. V usage is TRBV29-1 and J usage is TRBJ2-3, with D hard to call. Germline-derived CDR1 and CDR2 are SQVTM and ANQGSEA. The CDR3 is 10 residues long. V lost 7 bases and J 1 base, leaving 3 bases between the germline ends. The CDR3 reads CSGRTDTQYF. The CDR3 bases are TGCAGCGGCCGCACAGATACGCAGTATTTT.

This clonotype was observed a few times. The CDR3 here is CASSWDRGNERYF. CDR3 DNA sequence: TGCGCCAGCAGCTGGGACAGGGGGAACGAGCGGTACTTC. The J gene is TRBJ2-5, the V gene TRBV5-1; the match to TRBD1 covers 11 bases. J lost 13 bases, V lost 3 bases, and 8 bases had no gene match. The germline CDR1 and CDR2 sequences are SGHRS and YFSETQ. The CDR3 extends over 13 amino acids.

This clonotype was found a few times. CDR3 coding DNA: TGTGCCAGCAGTTCGACAGGGTTTGAAGATACGCAGTATTTT. It encodes CASSSTGFEDTQYF. The chain uses TRBV12-3 or TRBV12-4 and TRBJ2-3; 7 nucleotides agree with TRBD1. The V gene end was trimmed by 4 bases and the J gene end by 5 bases; junction bases not matched to a gene: 6. This CDR3 contains 14 residues.

The table lists this clonotype with a count of one. A read error may produce the germline difference seen at one junction end. V usage is TRBV12-3 or TRBV12-4 and J usage is TRBJ1-4; D possibly corresponds to TRBD1 (5 bases). CDR3 length: 13 amino acids. CDR3: CASCLGGTEKPFF. The DNA of the CDR3 is TGTGCCAGTTGCCTGGGGGGAACGGAAAAACCGTTTTTT.